The T cell receptor beta chain under discussion was sequenced for a study of cytomegalovirus exposure and HLA in healthy donors. Overall study findings and caveats: A reported reduction in N-insertions relative to the roughly 700-donor mean was seen in an Asian-associated ancestry cluster in a later analysis. It is likely that the observed cluster of highly shared sequence variants was a sequencing artifact. Diagnosis of cytomegalovirus status made by the classifier reportedly showed high specificity and sensitivity.

A remark on this clone: Its antigen is unidentified.

The records omit this donor's CMV serostatus. The PCR ran on 60 Vbeta and 13 Jbeta primers. Repertoires were generated with immunoSEQ multiplex PCR, while TCRdb's copy carries only in-frame clones and drops some. The sample holds some 120,000 clones, roughly 69% seen once. The CDR3 spans 13 residues. Trimming removed 6 bases at V and 3 bases at J, with 12 bases between. CDR1 is MNHNS, CDR2 SASEGT, per germline. This receptor was identified in a human donor in good health. The sequenced sample consisted of PBMCs. The V and J genes are TRBV6-1 and TRBJ2-7; the D is unclear. The CDR3 nucleotides are TGTGCCAGCAGCCACGAGTCAAACTACGAGCAGTACTTC. It specifies CASSHESNYEQYF.